The 18 T cell receptor beta chains below were found in one sample sequenced in a study of monozygotic twins with inflammatory bowel disease. TCRdb reprocessed the 5' RACE reads and keeps a single row for each CDR3 protein, giving no DNA. In all, the sample yields more than 95,000 distinct CDR3 sequences. Sequencing input: blood. These receptors all come from a human donor with ulcerative colitis or Crohn's disease, or a healthy co-twin of an affected twin (not recorded which).

The rearrangement uses TRBV20-1 and TRBJ2-1; lacking DNA, the TRBD2 call made by TCRdb goes unchecked. CDR1 and CDR2 (germline): DFQATT, SNEGSKA (reference sequence). The CDR3 is 16 residues long. The CDR3 protein is CSARGQGLSSYNEQFF.

J is TRBJ1-4 and V is TRBV7-9; TCRdb's D call, TRBD1, is unchecked because there is no DNA. The V gene's germline CDR1 is SEHNR and CDR2 FQNEAQ (reference sequence). The CDR3 runs to 14 residues. The CDR3 region is CASSLGAPNEKLFF.

The chain carries TRBV20-1 and TRBJ2-3. Looked up from germline, CDR1 is DFQATT and CDR2 is SNEGSKA (reference sequence). This CDR3 has 13 residues. CDR3 sequence: CSAEGLASDTQYF.

The rearrangement links TRBV4-3 to TRBJ2-3. This CDR3 is built from 15 residues. CDR1 and CDR2 from the germline V gene are LGHNA and YSLEER. This CDR3 is CASSHQTLSTDTQYF.

The chain carries TRBV29-1 and TRBJ2-2; the TCRdb call, TRBD2, lacks DNA for checking. Per germline, CDR1 SQVTM and CDR2 ANQGSEA. This CDR3 contains 15 residues. CDR3 loop: CSVEAGTQRTGELFF.

The chain links TRBV7-9 to TRBJ2-3. The CDR3 loop spans 15 amino acids. CDR1 is SEHNR, CDR2 FQNEAQ, per germline (reference sequence). CDR3 in amino acids: CASSTTKTITDAQYF.

The chain has TRBV10-2 and TRBJ2-2; the D gene TCRdb calls, TRBD2, cannot be checked with no DNA. This CDR3 has 16 residues. Per germline, CDR1 WSHSY and CDR2 SAAADI. The CDR3 loop reads CASRTSGRGNTGELFF.

J is TRBJ2-3 and V is TRBV19; the TRBD1 assignment by TCRdb is unverifiable without DNA. The CDR3 spans 16 residues. Per germline, CDR1 LNHDA and CDR2 SQIVND (reference sequence). CDR3 sequence reads: CASQKFTGLAADTQYF.

This chain uses TRBV7-2 with TRBJ2-1. The germline V gene encodes CDR1 SGHTA and CDR2 FQGNSA. This CDR3 region has 11 residues. The CDR3 is CASSQNNEQFF.

This chain joins TRBV28 and TRBJ2-2; TCRdb lists TRBD2, though no DNA is available to test this call. CDR3 size: 15 residues. The germline gives CDR1 MDHEN, CDR2 SYDVKM. Here the CDR3 reads CAESREGPNTGELFF.

The rearrangement links TRBV20-1 to TRBJ2-5; TCRdb's assignment of TRBD2 cannot be checked, as there is no DNA. The V gene's germline CDR1 is DFQATT and CDR2 SNEGSKA (reference sequence). The CDR3 spans 18 residues. The CDR3 reads CSARGVRLTSGFQETQYF.

The gene calls are TRBV5-5 and TRBJ2-7; TCRdb indicates TRBD1, and absent DNA this call remains unverified. The CDR3 runs 16 residues. CDR1 is SGHKS and CDR2 is YYEKEE in the germline V gene (reference sequence). The CDR3 sequence: CASSTGQGGPSYEQYF.

This clonotype shows up as medium-sized by frequency. This sequence joins TRBV10-3 and TRBJ2-7; no DNA is available, so the TRBD1 call from TCRdb remains unchecked. The CDR3 sequence is 16 residues long. The germline gives CDR1 ENHRY, CDR2 SYGVKD. The CDR3: CAISGLEDRVLYEQYF.

The rearrangement links TRBV12-3 or TRBV12-4 to TRBJ2-7; TCRdb proposes TRBD1, but this gene call is untestable without DNA. The CDR3 loop spans 17 amino acids. CDR3 sequence: CAIAMHLQGHGSYEQYF.

The gene calls are TRBV3-1 and TRBJ2-7; the D gene TCRdb calls, TRBD1, cannot be checked with no DNA. Germline V gene lookup returns CDR1 LGHDT and CDR2 YNNKEL (reference sequence). The CDR3 covers 15 residues. CDR3 protein: CASSKTGPYSYEQYF.

The CDR3 loop is CATSVGGRSYNEQFF. The rearrangement uses TRBV24-1 and TRBJ2-1. CDR1 KGHDR and CDR2 SFDVKD come from the germline V gene. The length of the CDR3 is 15 residues.

The V and J genes are TRBV2 and TRBJ2-5; the D gene TCRdb calls, TRBD1, cannot be checked with no DNA. From germline, CDR1 is SNHLY and CDR2 FYNNEI. The CDR3 contains 16 residues. The CDR3 sequence: CASRPPWGGSEETQYF. The full variable domain, with the rest looked up from reference TRBV2 and TRBJ2-5, is EPEVTQTPSHQVTQMGQEVILRCVPISNHLYFYWYRQILGQKVEFLVSFYNNEISEKSEIFDDQFSVERPDGSNFTLKIRSTKLEDSAMYFCASRPPWGGSEETQYFGPGTRLLVL.

The J gene is TRBJ2-5, the V gene TRBV7-2; the D gene TCRdb calls, TRBD1, cannot be checked with no DNA. Germline V gene sequence: CDR1 SGHTA, CDR2 FQGNSA. The CDR3 covers 14 residues. This chain's CDR3 is CASSLGQGEETQYF.